The T cell receptor (beta chain) described here comes from a study of T cell responses to AZD1222 COVID-19 vaccine (dated by TCRdb to the early 2020s). About the study as a whole: AZD1222 recipients whose second dose came at about 4 weeks and those whose second dose came at about 12 weeks were combined into one group, since spike-specific TCR depth and breadth did not differ between the two schedules. Trial participants were enrolled into age subgroups of 18-55, 56-69 and 70-plus years, which contained roughly 150, 30 and 60 TCR-sequenced participants, respectively. A total of 230 or so trial participants underwent TCR sequencing, of whom some 210 received two doses of AZD1222 and some 25 received two doses of the MenACWY control vaccine.

The CDR3 regions of human TCRbeta chains were analyzed by immunosequencing. Per the source publication's procedure: Repertoire TCRs were checked for matches against a reference library of SARS-CoV-2-specific TCRs that had been generated using the MIRA antigen-specificity platform. Breadth was defined as the fraction of unique TCRs that were SARS-CoV-2-associated, and depth was defined as the fraction of total T cells that were SARS-CoV-2-associated. Using the MIRA data, each spike-specific TCR was mapped to the spike region that the TCR reacts to and placed in a CD4 or CD8 class. Log10-transformed breadth and depth values were compared by one-way ANOVA with Sidak's multiple comparisons tests. TCRdb provides this immuneACCESS table in a form limited to in-frame rearrangements. Some clones are lacking; in checked studies, under half of them reflect an unresolved V gene, and why the rest are absent is not known. V and J calls and clone size follow that table, whereas D and trimming were derived from the DNA. Within this sample are some 110,000 clones, with 65% to 85% of them counted one time only. About 9% of the sample lies in the top ten.

Measured from the cysteine to the phenylalanine, the CDR3 is 14 residues long. The DNA shown is the 42-base CDR3, in frame from base 1. Points the paper makes about the study in general: The 56-69-year group was small, and its depth increase did not reach significance, likely because of low power. Conclusions about previously exposed vaccinees are limited because only a handful of AZD1222 recipients were SARS-CoV-2 seropositive at baseline. After two AZD1222 doses, both the breadth and the depth of spike-specific TCRs were significantly higher than at day 0 and than in MenACWY recipients. Because no samples from the day 14 peak response were available, repertoires could be characterized only after the peak T cell response. Participants were mostly white British and included more females than males, and it was suggested by the authors that clonal diversity may have been underestimated. Reportedly, almost half of the unique spike-specific TCRs recognized epitopes lying outside the regions that are mutated in the B.1.351 and B.1.1.7 variants. The whole spike protein was spanned by vaccine-associated CD4 TCRs, and dominant responses were seen in regions 160-218 and 743-854.

On this clone itself: Its antigen is currently not known. Base qualities are not at hand, and no much larger clone is one base apart.

Reading the label with the study, this specimen's time point is: baseline before first vaccination. Vaccinee samples came from UK trials COV001 and COV002, including a single-blind randomized controlled phase 2/3 trial of AZD1222 (ChAdOx1 nCoV-19) in healthy adults. For TCRbeta chain sequencing, PBMC samples were collected from trial participants at day 0 and at day 28 after the second dose. The source material was peripheral blood, sampled on day 0 of AZD1222 vaccination. This chain is built from TRBV21-1 and TRBJ1-3. TRBV21-1 is a pseudogene. The sequence was collected from an adult in good health. Read as DNA, the sequence is TGTGCCAGCAGCAAAGGGGGCTCTGGAAACACCATATATTTT. It codes for CASSKGGSGNTIYF.